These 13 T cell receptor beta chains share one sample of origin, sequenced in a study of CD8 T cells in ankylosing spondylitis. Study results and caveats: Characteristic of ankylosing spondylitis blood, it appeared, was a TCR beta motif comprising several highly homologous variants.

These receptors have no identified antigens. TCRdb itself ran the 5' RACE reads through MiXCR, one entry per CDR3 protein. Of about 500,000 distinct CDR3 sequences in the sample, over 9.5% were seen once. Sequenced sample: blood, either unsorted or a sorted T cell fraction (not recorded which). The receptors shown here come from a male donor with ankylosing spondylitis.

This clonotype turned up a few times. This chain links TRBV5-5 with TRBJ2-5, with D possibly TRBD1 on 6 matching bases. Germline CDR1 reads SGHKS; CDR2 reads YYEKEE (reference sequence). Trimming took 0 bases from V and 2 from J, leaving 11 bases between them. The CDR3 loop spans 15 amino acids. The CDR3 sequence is CASSLGPGQQETQYF. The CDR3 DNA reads TGTGCCAGCAGCTTGGGGCCCGGACAGCAAGAGACCCAGTACTTC.

The CDR3 is CASSVGITNYGYTF. The CDR3 bases are TGTGCCAGCAGCGTAGGGATTACTAACTATGGCTACACCTTC. The chain joins TRBV9 to TRBJ1-2; D gene ambiguous. The V gene lost 0 bases and the J gene lost 0 bases, with 6 bases spanning the gap. Per germline, CDR1 SGDLS and CDR2 YYNGEE. This CDR3 spans 14 amino acids.

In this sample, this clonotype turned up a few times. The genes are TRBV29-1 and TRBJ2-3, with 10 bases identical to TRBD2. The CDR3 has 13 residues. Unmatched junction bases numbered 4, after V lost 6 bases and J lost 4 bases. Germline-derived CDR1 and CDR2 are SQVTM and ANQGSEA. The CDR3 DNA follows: TGCAGCGTCCGGACTAGCGGCTCAGATACGCAGTATTTT. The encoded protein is CSVRTSGSDTQYF.

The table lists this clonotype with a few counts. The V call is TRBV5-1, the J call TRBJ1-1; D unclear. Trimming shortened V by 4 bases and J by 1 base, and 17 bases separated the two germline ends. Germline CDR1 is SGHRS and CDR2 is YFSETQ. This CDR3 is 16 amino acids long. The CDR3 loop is CASSPVTVFQNTEAFF. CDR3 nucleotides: TGCGCCAGCAGCCCCGTTACAGTCTTTCAGAACACTGAAGCTTTCTTT.

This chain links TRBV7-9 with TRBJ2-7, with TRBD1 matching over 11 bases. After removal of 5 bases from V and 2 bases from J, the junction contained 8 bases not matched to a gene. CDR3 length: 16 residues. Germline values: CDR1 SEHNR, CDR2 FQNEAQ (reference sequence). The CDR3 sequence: CASSPSGTGGPYEQYF. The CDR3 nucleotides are TGTGCCAGCAGCCCATCCGGGACAGGGGGGCCCTACGAGCAGTACTTC.

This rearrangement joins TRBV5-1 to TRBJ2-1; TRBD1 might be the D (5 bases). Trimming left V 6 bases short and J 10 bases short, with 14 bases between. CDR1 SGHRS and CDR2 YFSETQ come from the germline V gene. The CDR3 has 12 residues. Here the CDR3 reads CASKGFGMEQFF. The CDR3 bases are TGCGCCAGCAAGGGGTTTGGGATGGAGCAGTTCTTC.

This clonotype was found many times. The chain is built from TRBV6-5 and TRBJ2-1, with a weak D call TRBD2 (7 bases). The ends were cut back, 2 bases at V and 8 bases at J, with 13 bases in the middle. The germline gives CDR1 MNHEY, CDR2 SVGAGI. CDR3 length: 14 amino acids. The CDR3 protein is CASSYPIGGHEQFF. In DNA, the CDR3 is TGTGCCAGCAGTTACCCTATCGGGGGGCATGAGCAGTTCTTC.

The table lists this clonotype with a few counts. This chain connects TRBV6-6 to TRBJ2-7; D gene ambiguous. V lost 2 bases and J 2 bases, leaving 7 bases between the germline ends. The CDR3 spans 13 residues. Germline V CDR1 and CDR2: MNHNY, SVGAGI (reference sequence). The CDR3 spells CASSYRGTYEQYF. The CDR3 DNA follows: TGTGCCAGCAGTTACAGAGGAACCTACGAGCAGTACTTC.

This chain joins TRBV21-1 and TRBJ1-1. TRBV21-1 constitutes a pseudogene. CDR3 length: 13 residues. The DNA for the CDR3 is TGTGCCAGCAGCAGGGCAGGGAACACTGAAGCTTTCTTT. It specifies CASSRAGNTEAFF.

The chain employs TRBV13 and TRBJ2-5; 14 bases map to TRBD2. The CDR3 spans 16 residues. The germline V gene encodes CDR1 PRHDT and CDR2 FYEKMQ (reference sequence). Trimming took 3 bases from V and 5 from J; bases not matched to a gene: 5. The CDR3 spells CASSFGTSGSMETQYF. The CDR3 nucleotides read TGTGCCAGCAGCTTCGGGACTAGCGGGAGCATGGAGACCCAGTACTTC.

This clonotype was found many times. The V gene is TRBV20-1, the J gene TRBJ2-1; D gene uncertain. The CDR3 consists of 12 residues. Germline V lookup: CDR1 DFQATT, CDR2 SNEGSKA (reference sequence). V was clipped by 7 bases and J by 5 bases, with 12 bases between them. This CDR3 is CSVLAENNEQFF. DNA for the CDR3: TGCAGTGTCTTGGCCGAGAACAATGAGCAGTTCTTC.

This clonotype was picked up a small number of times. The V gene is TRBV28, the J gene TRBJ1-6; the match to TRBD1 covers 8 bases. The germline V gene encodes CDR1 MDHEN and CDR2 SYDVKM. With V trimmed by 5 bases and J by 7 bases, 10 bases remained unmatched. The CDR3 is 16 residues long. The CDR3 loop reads CASSDRTGFRNSPLHF. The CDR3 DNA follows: TGTGCCAGCAGTGACAGGACAGGGTTTCGGAATTCACCCCTCCACTTT.

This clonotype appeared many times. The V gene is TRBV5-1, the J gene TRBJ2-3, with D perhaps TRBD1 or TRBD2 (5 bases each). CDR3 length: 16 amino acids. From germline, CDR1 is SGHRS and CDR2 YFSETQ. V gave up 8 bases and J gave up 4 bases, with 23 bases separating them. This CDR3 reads CASKPSWGSSSDTQYF. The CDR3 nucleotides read TGCGCCAGTAAGCCTTCGTGGGGGTCTTCGTCAGATACGCAGTATTTT.